The 31 T cell receptor beta chains below all came from one sample that was sequenced in a study of response to subunit inactivated influenza vaccine. One entry per CDR3 protein, called by TCRdb with MiXCR from the RT-PCR reads. The sample holds 500,000 or so distinct CDR3 sequences, 16% seen once. The material was CD4+ T cells sorted from PBMCs, obtained around 25 months after vaccination. These TCRs come from a man aged 50-75 years who received an inactivated influenza vaccine.

This clonotype occurred many times. The J gene is TRBJ2-3, the V gene TRBV20-1; weak D call: TRBD2 (5 bases). The CDR3 has 15 residues. Germline V CDR1 and CDR2: DFQATT, SNEGSKA (reference sequence). Trimming shortened V by 3 bases and J by 2 bases, and 15 bases separated the two germline ends. CDR3 bases: TGCAGTGCTAGCCCTCCGGGGAGAAACACAGATACGCAGTATTTT. This codes for CSASPPGRNTDTQYF.

V usage is TRBV3-1 and J usage is TRBJ2-3, with D possibly being TRBD2 (6 bases). The CDR3 covers 15 residues. Deletions cut 5 bases from V and 3 bases from J, with 15 bases between. Germline V gene data show CDR1 as LGHDT and CDR2 as YNNKEL (reference sequence). The CDR3 loop reads CASSSRRGFTDTQYF. The CDR3 DNA sequence: TGTGCCAGCAGCTCAAGGAGGGGTTTTACAGATACGCAGTATTTT.

The table lists this clonotype with a few counts. This chain joins TRBV7-8 and TRBJ1-2; no firm D call. Germline CDR1 and CDR2: SGHVS and FQNEAQ. The CDR3 is made up of 15 amino acids. The V end lost 0 bases, the J end lost 3 bases, and 11 bases lay between the germline ends. The CDR3 DNA follows: TGTGCCAGCAGCTTAGCTTTCGAGGGCTACTATGGCTACACCTTC. This translates into CASSLAFEGYYGYTF.

The V gene is TRBV4-3, the J gene TRBJ2-2, with 8 bases aligning to TRBD1. V lost 0 bases to trimming and J lost 8 bases; unmatched junction nucleotides: 11. Germline CDR1 LGHNA, CDR2 YSLEER. This CDR3 is 17 amino acids long. This chain's CDR3 is CASSQDQGQVGGGELFF. CDR3 DNA: TGCGCCAGCAGCCAAGATCAGGGACAGGTTGGAGGGGGGGAGCTGTTTTTT.

This chain uses TRBV29-1 with TRBJ2-1, with 10 positions matching TRBD1. V gave up 7 bases and J gave up 6 bases; unmatched junction bases: 6. Germline loops: CDR1 SQVTM, CDR2 ANQGSEA. This CDR3 is 13 amino acids long. This CDR3 is CSARDRGRNEQFF. CDR3 nucleotide sequence: TGCAGCGCTAGGGACAGGGGTCGCAATGAGCAGTTCTTC.

This sequence joins TRBV24-1 and TRBJ2-1, with TRBD2 identical over 10 bases. With 5 bases clipped from V and 1 base from J, the junction kept 4 bases outside the gene matches. From germline, CDR1 is KGHDR and CDR2 SFDVKD. The CDR3 runs 16 residues. The CDR3 nucleotides are TGTGCCACCAGTGGACCTAGCGGGAGTTCCTACAATGAGCAGTTCTTC. This translates into CATSGPSGSSYNEQFF.

This clonotype has only a few counts. The chain combines TRBV29-1 with TRBJ2-3; 9 bases line up with TRBD2. This CDR3 contains 15 residues. V was clipped by 6 bases and J by 0 bases; unmatched bases: 7. Germline CDR1 and CDR2: SQVTM and ANQGSEA. The chain's CDR3 is CSVAGGKSSTDTQYF. The CDR3 DNA follows: TGCAGCGTAGCGGGGGGAAAAAGTAGCACAGATACGCAGTATTTT.

This clonotype was detected a few times. V gene TRBV10-3 combines with J gene TRBJ1-5, with TRBD1 identical over 7 bases. This CDR3 has 13 residues. CDR1 and CDR2 from the germline V gene are ENHRY and SYGVKD. Germline trimming cut 10 bases from V and 5 bases from J; bases unmatched to any gene: 8. The chain's CDR3 is CATTGEVDQPQHF. The CDR3 nucleotides are TGTGCCACCACAGGGGAGGTCGATCAGCCCCAGCATTTT.

The rearrangement uses TRBV7-2 and TRBJ2-2; D call uncertain. V was cut by 3 bases and J by 1 base, with 9 bases left in between. Looked up from germline, CDR1 is SGHTA and CDR2 is FQGNSA. This CDR3 contains 15 residues. The CDR3, as DNA: TGTGCCAGCAGCTTTAAGGCGTTGAACACCGGGGAGCTGTTTTTT. Amino acid sequence: CASSFKALNTGELFF.

The chain joins TRBV14 to TRBJ1-1; D is perhaps TRBD1 (5 bases). V was shortened by 0 bases and J by 6 bases, with 11 bases between the two germline ends. CDR3 length: 14 amino acids. CDR1 is SGHDN and CDR2 is FVKESK in the germline V gene. The CDR3 sequence is CASSQEARGSEAFF. DNA of the CDR3: TGTGCCAGCAGCCAAGAGGCCCGGGGCTCTGAAGCTTTCTTT.

V gene TRBV20-1 combines with J gene TRBJ2-3; the match to TRBD2 covers 12 bases. V gave up 2 bases and J gave up 1 base; unmatched junction bases: 4. Germline V gene sequence: CDR1 DFQATT, CDR2 SNEGSKA (reference sequence). There are 16 residues in the CDR3. CDR3 nucleotides: TGCAGTGCTAGACTAGCGGGGGGGAGGGGCACAGATACGCAGTATTTT. It yields the protein CSARLAGGRGTDTQYF.

This clonotype was seen only a few times. This chain links TRBV20-1 with TRBJ2-2; no firm D call. The CDR3 runs 12 residues. The V and J ends lost 7 bases and 2 bases respectively, with 8 bases between them. The germline V gene has CDR1 DFQATT and CDR2 SNEGSKA (reference sequence). CDR3 bases: TGCAGTGTATTTGATAACACCGGGGAGCTGTTTTTT. Its protein product is CSVFDNTGELFF.

This clonotype was seen more than once but under ten times. The rearrangement uses TRBV7-9 and TRBJ2-7; possible D gene TRBD1, 5 bases. The CDR3 totals 15 residues. Germline V CDR1 and CDR2: SEHNR, FQNEAQ (reference sequence). Trimming shortened V by 5 bases and J by 2 bases, and 16 bases separated the two germline ends. The chain's CDR3 is CASSPTYSTAYEQYF. DNA of the CDR3: TGTGCCAGCAGCCCGACCTATTCGACAGCCTACGAGCAGTACTTC.

V gene TRBV10-3 combines with J gene TRBJ2-7; 8 positions agree with TRBD1. Germline V CDR1 and CDR2: ENHRY, SYGVKD. This CDR3 contains 13 residues. The ends lost 11 bases at V and 6 bases at J; junction bases unmatched: 12. This CDR3 reads CAVSGTGGFEQYF. In nucleotides, the CDR3 is TGTGCCGTATCCGGGACAGGAGGCTTCGAGCAGTACTTC.

J is TRBJ1-2 and V is TRBV12-3 or TRBV12-4, with D uncertain. This CDR3 contains 14 residues. Trimming removed 5 bases from V and 5 bases from J, with 15 bases in between. CDR3 region: CASSLRTAMYGYTF. The CDR3 bases are TGTGCCAGCAGTCTTAGAACAGCTATGTATGGCTACACCTTC.

The V gene is TRBV5-1, the J gene TRBJ1-4, with no clear D. CDR1 and CDR2 (germline): SGHRS, YFSETQ. There are 14 residues in the CDR3. Deletions cut 4 bases from V and 5 bases from J, with 12 bases between. The CDR3 protein is CASSLRTANEKLFF. The CDR3 DNA reads TGCGCCAGCAGCCTCCGGACGGCGAATGAAAAACTGTTTTTT. Full variable domain (outside the CDR3, taken from reference TRBV5-1 and TRBJ1-4): KAGVTQTPRYLIKTRGQQVTLSCSPISGHRSVSWYQQTPGQGLQFLFEYFSETQRNKGNFPGRFSGRQFSNSRSEMNVSTLELGDSALYLCASSLRTANEKLFFGSGTQLSVL.

This clonotype was counted many times. This chain joins TRBV18 and TRBJ2-7, with D perhaps matching TRBD1 (5 bases). The CDR3 consists of 14 residues. Germline V lookup: CDR1 KGHSH, CDR2 LQKENI. Trimming took 3 bases from V and 5 from J, leaving 14 bases between them. The CDR3 DNA sequence: TGTGCCAGCTCACCCGTGCAGGGTAGCCACGAGCAGTACTTC. As protein: CASSPVQGSHEQYF.

This clonotype was recorded a few times. V gene TRBV20-1 combines with J gene TRBJ1-4, with D perhaps matching TRBD1 (5 bases). Trimming stripped 6 bases from V and 7 bases from J, with 21 bases between. Germline CDR1 DFQATT, CDR2 SNEGSKA (reference sequence). The CDR3 loop spans 15 amino acids. Here the CDR3 DNA reads TGCAGTGCCCTTAGGGCGGGGCGGACGGGTGAAAAACTGTTTTTT. The encoded protein is CSALRAGRTGEKLFF.

This clonotype was counted a few times. V usage is TRBV12-3 or TRBV12-4 and J usage is TRBJ2-2; TRBD2 is a possible D gene (7 bases). The V gene lost 11 bases and the J gene lost 0 bases, with 25 bases spanning the gap. This CDR3 contains 18 residues. CDR3 nucleotide sequence: TGTGCCCGCTGGGGGGGCAGGCGAATAATCGCGAACACCGGGGAGCTGTTTTTT. Protein: CARWGGRRIIANTGELFF.

As DNA, the CDR3 is TGTGCCAGCAGTGAAGGTCCGGGGGTGGGGAACACTGAAGCTTTCTTT. Translated: CASSEGPGVGNTEAFF. The chain is built from TRBV2 and TRBJ1-1, with D possibly TRBD1 on 5 matching bases. With 1 base removed from V and 1 base from J, the gap between germline ends came to 13 bases. The CDR3 sequence is 16 residues long. Germline CDR1 reads SNHLY; CDR2 reads FYNNEI.

The rearrangement links TRBV3-1 to TRBJ2-7, with unresolved D. CDR1 and CDR2 from the germline V gene are LGHDT and YNNKEL (reference sequence). With 2 bases removed from V and 7 bases from J, the gap between germline ends came to 12 bases. The CDR3 consists of 13 residues. CDR3 DNA sequence: TGTGCCAGCAGCCAACAGGTCGACTTGGAGCAGTACTTC. Translating gives CASSQQVDLEQYF.

The chain links TRBV30 to TRBJ2-6; the D gene is possibly TRBD1 (7 bases). CDR3 size: 21 residues. Germline V gives CDR1 GTSNPN, CDR2 SVGIG (reference sequence). The V end lost 2 bases, the J end lost 4 bases, and 30 bases lay between the germline ends. CDR3 bases: TGTGCCTGGAGTTTTGGGGCGGGACAGCCTGATTTAACACAGGGGGCCAACGTCCTGACTTTC. This encodes CAWSFGAGQPDLTQGANVLTF.

This clonotype has only a few counts. This chain connects TRBV12-3 or TRBV12-4 to TRBJ2-7; no reliable D call. This CDR3 is 14 amino acids long. V gave up 3 bases and J gave up 7 bases, with 16 bases separating them. The CDR3 DNA is TGTGCCAGCAGTTTTAACCTACCATCTAATGAGCAGTACTTC. This codes for CASSFNLPSNEQYF.

This clonotype was detected a few times. The V call is TRBV10-3, the J call TRBJ2-7, with a possible D match to TRBD2 (5 bases). The CDR3 spans 13 residues. V dropped 0 bases and J dropped 4 bases, with 7 bases sitting between them. In germline, CDR1 is ENHRY, CDR2 SYGVKD. The chain's CDR3 is CAISESRDYEQYF. The CDR3 nucleotides are TGTGCCATCAGTGAGTCCCGGGATTACGAGCAGTACTTC.

This clonotype has ten or more counts. The chain couples TRBV5-1 to TRBJ2-2; 9 bases are a match to TRBD1. This CDR3 comprises 15 residues. From germline, CDR1 is SGHRS and CDR2 YFSETQ. V shed 4 bases, J shed 5 bases, and the junction held 6 bases outside the gene matches. This chain's CDR3 is CASSHGTGLTGELFF. The CDR3 DNA reads TGCGCCAGCAGCCACGGGACAGGGCTAACCGGGGAGCTGTTTTTT.

This clonotype was seen only a few times. The CDR3 region has the DNA TGTGCCAGCAGAAAGGGACTAGCGGGGAGGGATGAGCAGTTCTTC. Encoded protein: CASRKGLAGRDEQFF. J is TRBJ2-1 and V is TRBV12-3 or TRBV12-4, with 13 bases identical to TRBD2. CDR3 length equals 15 residues. V lost 6 bases to trimming and J lost 8 bases; unmatched junction nucleotides: 7.

The chain joins TRBV7-2 to TRBJ2-1; 9 bases are a match to TRBD2. J lost 7 bases, V lost 3 bases, and 13 bases had no gene match. The CDR3 sequence is 17 residues long. The germline gives CDR1 SGHTA, CDR2 FQGNSA. In DNA, the CDR3 is TGTGCCAGCAGCTTCCCCGTCGCGGGGGGGTTTAGGAATGAGCAGTTCTTC. Its protein product is CASSFPVAGGFRNEQFF.

This clonotype came up many times. The V and J genes are TRBV5-1 and TRBJ2-6; 11 bases are shared with TRBD2. The CDR3 length is 17 residues. CDR1 is SGHRS, CDR2 YFSETQ, per germline. V was pared by 3 bases and J by 1 base, with 3 bases of the junction left unmatched. CDR3 in amino acids: CASSSGTSGSGANVLTF. The CDR3 coding sequence is TGCGCCAGCAGCTCCGGGACTAGCGGATCTGGGGCCAACGTCCTGACTTTC.

V gene TRBV12-3 or TRBV12-4 combines with J gene TRBJ2-7; D not certain. The CDR3 length is 11 residues. V was clipped by 2 bases and J by 6 bases, with 5 bases between them. The CDR3 coding sequence is TGTGCCAGCAGTTTATGGCGCGAGCAGTACTTC. This encodes CASSLWREQYF.

V and J are TRBV7-2 and TRBJ1-1; D perhaps matches TRBD1 (5 bases). Germline CDR1 and CDR2: SGHTA and FQGNSA. The CDR3 is made up of 13 amino acids. The ends were cut back, 4 bases at V and 6 bases at J, with 12 bases in the middle. CDR3 nucleotide sequence: TGTGCCAGCAGCTCACGACGGGGGTCTGAAGCTTTCTTT. It yields the protein CASSSRRGSEAFF. Full variable domain (remainder filled in from reference TRBV7-2 and TRBJ1-1): GAGVSQSPSNKVTEKGKDVELRCDPISGHTALYWYRQSLGQGLEFLIYFQGNSAPDKSGLPSDRFSAERTGGSVSTLTIQRTQQEDSAVYLCASSSRRGSEAFFGQGTRLTVV.

The chain has TRBV4-2 and TRBJ2-6; unclear D gene. The CDR3 runs to 15 residues. V was cut by 0 bases and J by 0 bases, with 3 bases left in between. Germline CDR1 LGHNA, CDR2 YNFKEQ. CDR3 sequence reads: CASSQESSGANVLTF. The CDR3 DNA sequence: TGTGCCAGCAGCCAAGAGAGCTCTGGGGCCAACGTCCTGACTTTC.